The clone carrying this T cell receptor beta chain was recorded a few times. Antigen unknown. These data belong to a study of T cells in Graves' hyperthyroidism and ophthalmopathy. Patients affected by ophthalmopathy presented a Clinical Activity Score of at least 3, a NOSPECS grade of at least 4, and disease duration below 3 months. Notes on the study in general: Appearing also in blood were most of the thyroid clonotypes expanded above 0.001.

Using RNA transcripts as the source, TCR beta CDR3 regions were amplified. The primer set for the first-round RT-PCR of the TCR CDR3 was HTBI. TCRdb processed the multiplex PCR reads anew with MiXCR; each CDR3 protein has one entry. The sample shows some 360,000 distinct CDR3 sequences, 15% to 20% of them seen only once. The sequence was obtained from a woman between 35 and 50 years old with Graves' ophthalmopathy. The specimen sequenced was blood.

CDR3 loop: CASRFLSYEQYF. CDR3 DNA sequence: TGTGCCAGCAGGTTCCTTTCCTACGAGCAGTACTTC. The J gene is TRBJ2-7, the V gene TRBV28, with D hard to call. Germline CDR1 MDHEN, CDR2 SYDVKM. This CDR3 comprises 12 residues. Trimming shortened V by 6 bases and J by 1 base, and 7 bases separated the two germline ends. The variable domain in full, completed from reference TRBV28 and TRBJ2-7, reads DVKVTQSSRYLVKRTGEKVFLECVQDMDHENMFWYRQDPGLGLRLIYFSYDVKMKEKGDIPEGYSVSREKKERFSLILESASTNQTSMYLCASRFLSYEQYFGPGTRLTVT.